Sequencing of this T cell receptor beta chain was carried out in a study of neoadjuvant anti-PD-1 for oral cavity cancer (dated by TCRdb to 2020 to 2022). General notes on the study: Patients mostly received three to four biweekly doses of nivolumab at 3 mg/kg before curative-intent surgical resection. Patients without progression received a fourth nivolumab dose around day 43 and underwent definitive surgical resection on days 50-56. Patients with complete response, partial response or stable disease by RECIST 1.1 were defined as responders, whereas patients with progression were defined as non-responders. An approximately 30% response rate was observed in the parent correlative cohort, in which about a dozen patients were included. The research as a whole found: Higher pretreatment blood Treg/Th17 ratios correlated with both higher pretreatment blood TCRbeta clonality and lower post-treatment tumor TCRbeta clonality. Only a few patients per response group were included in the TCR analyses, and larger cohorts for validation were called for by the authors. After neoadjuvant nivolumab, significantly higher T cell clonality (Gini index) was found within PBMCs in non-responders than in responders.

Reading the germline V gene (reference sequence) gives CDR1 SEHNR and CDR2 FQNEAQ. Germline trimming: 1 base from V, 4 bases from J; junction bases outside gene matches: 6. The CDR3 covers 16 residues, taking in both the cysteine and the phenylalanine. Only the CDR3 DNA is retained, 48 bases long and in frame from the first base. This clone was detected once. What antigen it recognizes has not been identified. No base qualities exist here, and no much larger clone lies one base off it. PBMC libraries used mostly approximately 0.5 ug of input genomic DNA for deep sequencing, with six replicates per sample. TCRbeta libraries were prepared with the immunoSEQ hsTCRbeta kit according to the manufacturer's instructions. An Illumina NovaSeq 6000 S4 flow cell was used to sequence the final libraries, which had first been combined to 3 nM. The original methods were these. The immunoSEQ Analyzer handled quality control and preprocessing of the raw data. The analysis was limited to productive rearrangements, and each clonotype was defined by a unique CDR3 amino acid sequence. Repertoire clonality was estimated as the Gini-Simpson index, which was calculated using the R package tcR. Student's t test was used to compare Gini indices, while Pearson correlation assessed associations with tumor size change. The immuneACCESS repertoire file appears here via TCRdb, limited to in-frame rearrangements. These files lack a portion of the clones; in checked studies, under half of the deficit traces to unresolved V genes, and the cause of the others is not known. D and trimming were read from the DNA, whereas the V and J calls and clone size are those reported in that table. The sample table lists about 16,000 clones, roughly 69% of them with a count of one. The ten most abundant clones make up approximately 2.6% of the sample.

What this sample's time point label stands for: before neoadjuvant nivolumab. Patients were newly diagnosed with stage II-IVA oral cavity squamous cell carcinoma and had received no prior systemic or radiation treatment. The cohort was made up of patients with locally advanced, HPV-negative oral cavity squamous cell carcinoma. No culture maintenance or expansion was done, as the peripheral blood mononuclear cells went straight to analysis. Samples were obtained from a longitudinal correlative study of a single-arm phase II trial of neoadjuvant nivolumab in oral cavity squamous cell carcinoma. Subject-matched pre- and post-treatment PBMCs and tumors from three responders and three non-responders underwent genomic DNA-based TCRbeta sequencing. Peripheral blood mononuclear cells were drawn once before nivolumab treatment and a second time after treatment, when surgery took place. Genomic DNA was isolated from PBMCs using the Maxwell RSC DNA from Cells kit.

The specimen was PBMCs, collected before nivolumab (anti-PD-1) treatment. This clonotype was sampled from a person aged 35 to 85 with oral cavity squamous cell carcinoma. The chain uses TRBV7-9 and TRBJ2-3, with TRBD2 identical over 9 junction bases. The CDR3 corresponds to CASSLGVAGEADTQYF. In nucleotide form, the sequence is TGTGCCAGCAGCTTAGGAGTAGCGGGAGAAGCAGATACGCAGTATTTT.